This TCR beta chain was identified in a study of Ad26.COV2.S vaccination and SARS-CoV-2 variants. Across the study: Within the COV1001 Ad26.COV2.S trial arm, the donor was enrolled.

The table lists this clone with a few counts. This CDR3 contains 15 residues. Trimming cost V 0 bases and J 0 bases, with 6 bases left between them. Germline V CDR1 and CDR2: ENHRY, SYGVKD. The assay was immunoSEQ multiplex PCR, and TCRdb's table has in-frame clones only and misses some. The sample carries around 250,000 clones, around 85% recorded once. Regarding treatment: roughly 19 received Ad26.COV2.S at low or high dose, single or two shots; several received placebo; per-sample allocation not given. Collection of samples fell on day 63 after the first vaccine or placebo injection. The rearrangement links TRBV10-3 to TRBJ1-5; D is uncertain. The receptor comes from a person between 18 and 65 years old who received the Ad26.COV2.S COVID-19 vaccine or a placebo. Sequenced here: peripheral blood, sampled in a trial of Ad26.COV2.S vaccine versus placebo. This CDR3 reads CAISESIHSNQPQHF. The CDR3 nucleotides read TGTGCCATCAGTGAGTCGATCCATAGCAATCAGCCCCAGCATTTT.